The 13 T cell receptor beta chains listed next were all sequenced from one sample in a study of T cell responses to AZD1222 COVID-19 vaccine. The table came from immunoSEQ multiplex PCR; TCRdb's copy has only in-frame clones and leaves some out. The sample holds some 70,000 clones, roughly four fifths seen once. Sample: peripheral blood, taken on day 0 of AZD1222 vaccination. The receptors stem from an adult in good health.

This clone appeared a few times. The genes are TRBV3-1 (or the pseudogene TRBV3-2) and TRBJ2-1; D remains unclear. Trimming left V 1 base short and J 4 bases short, with 11 bases between. This CDR3 has 15 residues. The germline V gene has CDR1 LGHDT and CDR2 YNNKEL (reference sequence). The CDR3 is CASSQGASGYNEQFF. CDR3 nucleotides: TGTGCCAGCAGCCAAGGTGCCTCAGGTTACAATGAGCAGTTCTTC.

The chain carries TRBV7-9 and TRBJ2-3; D possibly matches TRBD1 or TRBD2 (5 bases each). With 4 bases removed from V and 4 bases from J, the gap between germline ends came to 15 bases. This CDR3 has 15 amino acids. The germline gives CDR1 SEHNR, CDR2 FQNEAQ (reference sequence). The CDR3 sequence: CASSSRGRDADTQYF. CDR3 in DNA: TGTGCCAGCAGCTCTCGGGGCAGGGACGCAGATACGCAGTATTTT. Filled out from reference TRBV7-9 and TRBJ2-3, the complete variable domain reads DTGVSQNPRHKITKRGQNVTFRCDPISEHNRLYWYRQTLGQGPEFLTYFQNEAQLEKSRLLSDRFSAERPKGSFSTLEIQRTEQGDSAMYLCASSSRGRDADTQYFGPGTRLTVL.

This chain connects TRBV27 to TRBJ1-6; D is uncertain. The germline V gene encodes CDR1 MNHEY and CDR2 SMNVEV (reference sequence). CDR3 size: 17 residues. V shed 2 bases and J shed 6 bases, with 17 bases lying between them. For the CDR3, the DNA is TGTGCCAGCAGTTTAACCCAGACTCCGTCGGGTAATTCACCCCTCCACTTT. This sequence encodes CASSLTQTPSGNSPLHF.

The chain recombines TRBV24-1 with TRBJ1-1; D remains ambiguous. The V and J ends lost 4 bases and 5 bases respectively, with 22 bases between them. Per the germline V gene, CDR1 is KGHDR and CDR2 is SFDVKD. The CDR3 is 17 amino acids. The CDR3 loop is CATSEGSPGGERTEAFF. CDR3 nucleotides: TGTGCCACCAGTGAGGGATCCCCGGGTGGTGAACGAACTGAAGCTTTCTTT.

The gene calls are TRBV2 and TRBJ1-4; D gene ambiguous. The CDR3 runs to 15 residues. Trimming stripped 2 bases from V and 3 bases from J, with 10 bases between. The germline V gene has CDR1 SNHLY and CDR2 FYNNEI. Here the CDR3 reads CASSERGGPNEKLFF. Written as DNA, the CDR3 is TGTGCCAGCAGTGAACGAGGTGGGCCTAATGAAAAACTGTTTTTT.

The chain carries TRBV3-1 (or the pseudogene TRBV3-2) and TRBJ1-6; D is possibly TRBD1 (5 bases). Looked up from germline, CDR1 is LGHDT and CDR2 is YNNKEL (reference sequence). The CDR3 runs 16 residues. V dropped 1 base and J dropped 0 bases, with 7 bases sitting between them. The CDR3: CASSQVRGSYNSPLHF. The DNA of the CDR3 is TGTGCCAGCAGCCAAGTGAGGGGCTCCTATAATTCACCCCTCCACTTT.

This sequence joins TRBV20-1 and TRBJ2-1; D is ambiguous. Trimming cost V 6 bases and J 9 bases, with 12 bases left between them. CDR1 is DFQATT, CDR2 SNEGSKA, per germline (reference sequence). The CDR3 has 11 amino acids. CDR3 bases: TGCAGTGCCTACGGAACTGGTGAGCAGTTCTTC. Translating gives CSAYGTGEQFF.

J is TRBJ1-1 and V is TRBV7-8; a possible D gene is TRBD1 (6 bases). Trimming stripped 1 base from V and 1 base from J, with 13 bases between. The germline CDR1 and CDR2 sequences are SGHVS and FQNEAQ. There are 16 residues in the CDR3. As DNA, the CDR3 is TGTGCCAGCAGCTTAGAGGGGGGGGGACGGAACACTGAAGCTTTCTTT. Encoded protein: CASSLEGGGRNTEAFF.

In this sample, this clone turned up once. This chain links TRBV3-1 (or the pseudogene TRBV3-2) with TRBJ1-1; D gene uncertain. The CDR3 is made up of 16 amino acids. CDR1 and CDR2 from the germline V gene are LGHDT and YNNKEL (reference sequence). The ends were cut back, 1 base at V and 1 base at J, with 13 bases in the middle. The CDR3 DNA reads TGTGCCAGCAGCCAAGGTTTTACTGGTACGAACACTGAAGCTTTCTTT. Protein: CASSQGFTGTNTEAFF.

There are a few counts of this clone. This rearrangement joins TRBV7-3 to TRBJ1-1; 7 nucleotides line up with TRBD1. V trimming: 4 bases; J trimming: 0 bases; junction bases outside the gene matches: 5. The CDR3 sequence is 15 residues long. Germline V gene data show CDR1 as SGHTA and CDR2 as FQGTGA. The CDR3 loop is CASSSWTGLNTEAFF. The CDR3 DNA follows: TGTGCCAGCAGCTCTTGGACAGGATTGAACACTGAAGCTTTCTTT. Full variable domain (rest looked up from reference TRBV7-3 and TRBJ1-1): GAGVSQTPSNKVTEKGKYVELRCDPISGHTALYWYRQSLGQGPEFLIYFQGTGAADDSGLPNDRFFAVRPEGSVSTLKIQRTERGDSAVYLCASSSWTGLNTEAFFGQGTRLTVV.

The rearrangement joins TRBV7-2 to TRBJ2-7, with TRBD2 identical over 7 bases. This CDR3 spans 12 amino acids. Germline values: CDR1 SGHTA, CDR2 FQGNSA. V was clipped by 5 bases and J by 4 bases; unmatched bases: 2. This chain's CDR3 is CASSPGGYEQYF. The CDR3 bases are TGTGCCAGCAGCCCGGGGGGATACGAGCAGTACTTC.

The V and J genes are TRBV2 and TRBJ2-2; 9 bases align to TRBD1. V lost 3 bases to trimming and J lost 7 bases; unmatched junction nucleotides: 6. The germline V gene encodes CDR1 SNHLY and CDR2 FYNNEI. The CDR3 contains 15 residues. CDR3 loop: CASSEQTGGSGELFF. CDR3 nucleotides: TGTGCCAGCAGTGAGCAGACAGGGGGAAGCGGGGAGCTGTTTTTT.

The chain uses TRBV6-5 and TRBJ1-2; no clear D gene. CDR1 MNHEY and CDR2 SVGAGI come from the germline V gene. The V and J ends lost 2 bases and 4 bases respectively, with 8 bases between them. CDR3 length: 13 amino acids. CDR3 sequence reads: CASSYMGSYGYTF. The CDR3 DNA is TGTGCCAGCAGTTACATGGGAAGCTATGGCTACACCTTC.